Below, one T cell receptor beta chain is given with its context. The antigen is undetermined. Gene names refer to mouse genes. Coverage ceases 1 residue before the CDR3 finishes, and the germline J gene fills in the end. The data originate from a study of tissue T cells after allogeneic stem cell transplantation. CDR1 and CDR2 from the germline V gene are NSHNY and SYGAGN. Trimming took off 5 bases at V and 1 base at J, with 9 bases between the two ends. This CDR3 region has 14 residues. Study-level points and caveats: Few T cell clones were shared across patients, but motif clusters showed tissue-specific shared signatures.

Only in-frame clones appear in the TCRdb table, and some are missing; sequencing was by immunoSEQ multiplex PCR. The sample lists roughly 50,000 clones, over 65% occurring once. The chain couples TRBV13-1 to TRBJ1-4, with D possibly being TRBD1 (5 bases). This sequence was found in a pool of C57BL/6 mice in good health. The source material was sorted cells pooled from one or two spleens. This CDR3 is CASSRRGSNERLFF. CDR3 bases read: TGTGCCAGCAGCCGGAGGGGTTCCAACGAAAGATTATTT.